Below, 22 T cell receptor beta chains from the same sample are listed, as sequenced in a study of shared clonotypes between healthy human individuals. The repertoire was sequenced with immunoSEQ multiplex PCR; TCRdb's copy has only in-frame clones and lacks some. Among 2 million to 2.5 million clones listed, 90% to 97% were seen once. The sequencing input was naive CD4+ T cells sorted from blood. Subset of the sample: CD45RA+ positively selected. The receptors come from a man between 18 and 29 years old in good health.

Points on this clone: The same CDR3 is also encoded by other DNA sequences in this sample. This chain joins TRBV7-9 and TRBJ1-1; 8 nucleotides match TRBD1. This CDR3 is 14 amino acids long. The V gene end was trimmed by 5 bases and the J gene end by 5 bases; junction bases not matched to a gene: 7. Germline CDR1 SEHNR, CDR2 FQNEAQ (reference sequence). The CDR3 nucleotides are TGTGCCAGCAGCCTTGGACAGGGAGAGACTGAAGCTTTCTTT. It codes for CASSLGQGETEAFF.

The chain employs TRBV29-1 and TRBJ1-1, with D hard to call. The V end lost 2 bases, the J end lost 0 bases, and 10 bases lay between the germline ends. The germline V gene encodes CDR1 SQVTM and CDR2 ANQGSEA. The CDR3 is 14 amino acids. CDR3 protein: CSVEPGHLNTEAFF. In DNA, the CDR3 is TGCAGCGTTGAACCCGGGCATTTGAACACTGAAGCTTTCTTT.

The J gene is TRBJ1-1, the V gene TRBV10-3, with D hard to call. The germline CDR1 and CDR2 sequences are ENHRY and SYGVKD. CDR3 length equals 13 residues. The germline V and J ends were trimmed by 6 bases and 8 bases, with 16 bases remaining between them. This chain's CDR3 is CAISPEGNREAFF. In nucleotides, the CDR3 is TGTGCCATCAGCCCAGAAGGTAACCGGGAAGCTTTCTTT.

CDR3 protein: CASSNPSVLKETQYF. The CDR3 nucleotides read TGCGCCAGCAGCAATCCCTCAGTGCTAAAAGAGACCCAGTACTTC. This rearrangement joins TRBV5-1 to TRBJ2-5; no firm D call. CDR3 size: 15 residues. V was cut by 4 bases and J by 3 bases, with 16 bases left in between. CDR1 SGHRS and CDR2 YFSETQ come from the germline V gene.

The rearrangement uses TRBV27 and TRBJ2-1; no clear D. The V gene's germline CDR1 is MNHEY and CDR2 SMNVEV (reference sequence). The CDR3 totals 16 residues. The V end was cut by 7 bases, the J end by 6 bases, with 22 bases between. The CDR3 loop reads CASKLWGGTPGNEQFF. The CDR3 nucleotides read TGTGCCAGCAAGTTGTGGGGTGGAACCCCGGGCAATGAGCAGTTCTTC.

This rearrangement joins TRBV5-4 to TRBJ1-2; weak D call: TRBD1 (5 bases). Trimming took 6 bases from V and 3 from J, leaving 18 bases between them. CDR1 and CDR2 from the germline V gene are SGHNT and YYREEE (reference sequence). This CDR3 has 15 amino acids. CDR3 sequence reads: CASTHTQVFDYGYTF. CDR3 DNA sequence: TGTGCCAGCACCCACACACAGGTCTTTGACTATGGCTACACCTTC. Full variable domain (remainder filled in from reference TRBV5-4 and TRBJ1-2): ETGVTQSPTHLIKTRGQQVTLRCSSQSGHNTVSWYQQALGQGPQFIFQYYREEENGRGNFPPRFSGLQFPNYSSELNVNALELDDSALYLCASTHTQVFDYGYTFGSGTRLTVV.

V is TRBV4-1 and J is TRBJ2-7; 12 nucleotides match TRBD2. The germline CDR1 and CDR2 sequences are MGHRA and YSYEKL. V shed 3 bases, J shed 3 bases, and the junction held 6 bases outside the gene matches. The CDR3 loop spans 16 amino acids. CDR3 in DNA: TGCGCCAGCAGCCAGGCCCAACTAGCGGGAGGCTACGAGCAGTACTTC. Protein product: CASSQAQLAGGYEQYF.

The chain links TRBV2 to TRBJ2-7, with D possibly being TRBD1 or TRBD2 (5 bases each). V lost 1 base and J 9 bases, leaving 16 bases between the germline ends. This CDR3 has 14 amino acids. Germline-derived CDR1 and CDR2 are SNHLY and FYNNEI. The CDR3 loop reads CASSEGGLVFGQYF. Here the CDR3 DNA reads TGTGCCAGCAGTGAAGGGGGGTTAGTTTTTGGGCAGTACTTC.

This chain connects TRBV10-3 to TRBJ1-1, with 7 bases that match TRBD1. There are 14 residues in the CDR3. Unmatched junction bases numbered 11, after V lost 6 bases and J lost 7 bases. In germline, CDR1 is ENHRY, CDR2 SYGVKD. CDR3: CAISPGGGRVEAFF. CDR3 nucleotides: TGTGCCATCAGCCCAGGGGGGGGGCGTGTTGAAGCTTTCTTT.

This rearrangement joins TRBV15 to TRBJ1-6; TRBD1 might be the D (5 bases). The CDR3 has 17 amino acids. V lost 0 bases to trimming and J lost 13 bases, with 22 bases between them. From germline, CDR1 is LNHNV and CDR2 YYDKDF (reference sequence). The CDR3 DNA sequence: TGTGCCACCAGCAGAGATCTTCCGGGACGAAGGCCTCTCCCCCTCCACTTT. Residues: CATSRDLPGRRPLPLHF.

V and J are TRBV21-1 and TRBJ1-5. TRBV21-1 is a pseudogene. This CDR3 has 10 residues. The CDR3 region has the DNA TGTGCCAGCAGGGATCAGCCCCAGCATTTT. Amino acid sequence: CASRDQPQHF.

The chain couples TRBV5-4 to TRBJ2-7; D gene unclear. The germline CDR1 and CDR2 sequences are SGHNT and YYREEE (reference sequence). Trimming took off 4 bases at V and 2 bases at J, with 10 bases between the two ends. The CDR3 is made up of 13 amino acids. The CDR3 nucleotides are TGTGCCAGCAGCGTATCTACTACCTACGAGCAGTACTTC. It specifies CASSVSTTYEQYF.

V usage is TRBV7-2 and J usage is TRBJ2-5, with D tentatively TRBD2 (5 bases). This CDR3 is 12 amino acids long. In germline, CDR1 is SGHTA, CDR2 FQGNSA. Deletions cut 5 bases from V and 10 bases from J, with 14 bases between. The CDR3 DNA reads as TGTGCCAGCAGCCTGGACTGGGTACGCCAGTACTTC. It translates to CASSLDWVRQYF.

Comments on this clone: At the DNA level, this CDR3 is encoded by other sequences in the same sample as well. The chain employs TRBV29-1 and TRBJ2-7; D unclear. Trimming took 6 bases from V and 0 from J, leaving 6 bases between them. The germline CDR1 and CDR2 sequences are SQVTM and ANQGSEA. This CDR3 region has 11 residues. The DNA of the CDR3 is TGCAGCGTCGTTAGCTCCTACGAGCAGTACTTC. It yields the protein CSVVSSYEQYF.

This clone was found once. The chain recombines TRBV27 with TRBJ1-1; 8 positions match TRBD1. The CDR3 loop spans 15 amino acids. Germline trimming cut 5 bases from V and 4 bases from J; bases unmatched to any gene: 9. CDR1 MNHEY and CDR2 SMNVEV come from the germline V gene (reference sequence). CDR3 loop: CASSLQGVGITEAFF. In nucleotides, the CDR3 is TGTGCCAGCAGTCTACAGGGGGTAGGAATCACTGAAGCTTTCTTT.

The CDR3 bases are TGTGCCTGGACCCGCGGGGGGGATACGCAGTATTTT. This translates into CAWTRGGDTQYF. This sequence joins TRBV30 and TRBJ2-3; 8 bases align to TRBD2. After removal of 4 bases from V and 6 bases from J, the junction contained 3 bases not matched to a gene. In germline, CDR1 is GTSNPN, CDR2 SVGIG (reference sequence). The CDR3 has 12 residues. Filled out from reference TRBV30 and TRBJ2-3, the complete variable domain reads SQTIHQWPATLVQPVGSPLSLECTVEGTSNPNLYWYRQAAGRGLQLLFYSVGIGQISSEVPQNLSASRPQDRQFILSSKKLLLSDSGFYLCAWTRGGDTQYFGPGTRLTVL.

The chain is built from TRBV5-1 and TRBJ2-5; no reliable D call. The germline CDR1 and CDR2 sequences are SGHRS and YFSETQ. This CDR3 region has 15 residues. Trimming stripped 0 bases from V and 5 bases from J, with 14 bases between. CDR3 residues: CASSLGQSLRETQYF. In DNA form, the CDR3 reads TGCGCCAGCAGCTTGGGTCAGTCCCTTCGGGAGACCCAGTACTTC.

The V gene is TRBV27, the J gene TRBJ2-7, with D maybe TRBD2 (6 bases). The CDR3 length is 14 residues. Between the trimmed V and J ends, which lost 5 bases and 3 bases, there was a span of 14 bases. Per the germline V gene, CDR1 is MNHEY and CDR2 is SMNVEV (reference sequence). The DNA for the CDR3 is TGTGCCAGCAGTCCCGGGACTGCCTTCTACGAGCAGTACTTC. Encoded protein: CASSPGTAFYEQYF.

The chain joins TRBV30 to TRBJ2-7; 7 nucleotides match TRBD1. This CDR3 has 16 residues. CDR1 GTSNPN and CDR2 SVGIG come from the germline V gene (reference sequence). Trimming at V came to 3 bases and at J to 0 bases, leaving 11 bases not matched to a gene. CDR3 protein: CAWSGRTGALSYEQYF. The CDR3 DNA follows: TGTGCCTGGAGCGGTAGAACAGGGGCCCTCTCCTACGAGCAGTACTTC. The variable domain in full, with the rest retrieved from reference TRBV30 and TRBJ2-7, is SQTIHQWPATLVQPVGSPLSLECTVEGTSNPNLYWYRQAAGRGLQLLFYSVGIGQISSEVPQNLSASRPQDRQFILSSKKLLLSDSGFYLCAWSGRTGALSYEQYFGPGTRLTVT.

In regard to this clone: In the same sample, other DNA sequences code for this CDR3. V usage is TRBV6-5 and J usage is TRBJ1-1; the D gene is possibly TRBD1 (6 bases). Trimming stripped 6 bases from V and 4 bases from J, with 12 bases between. Germline V gene data show CDR1 as MNHEY and CDR2 as SVGAGI. This CDR3 contains 13 residues. CDR3 bases: TGTGCCAGCAGCCGGGGAGGGGGCACTGAAGCTTTCTTT. Translating gives CASSRGGGTEAFF.

V gene TRBV29-1 combines with J gene TRBJ1-2; the match to TRBD1 covers 10 bases. CDR1 and CDR2 (germline): SQVTM, ANQGSEA. This CDR3 has 13 amino acids. The V segment lost 5 bases and the J segment 4 bases; nucleotides outside the gene matches: 4. The CDR3 sequence: CSVRTGGGYGYTF. DNA of the CDR3: TGCAGCGTTCGGACAGGGGGAGGCTATGGCTACACCTTC. Filled out from reference TRBV29-1 and TRBJ1-2, the complete variable domain reads SAVISQKPSRDICQRGTSLTIQCQVDSQVTMMFWYRQQPGQSLTLIATANQGSEATYESGFVIDKFPISRPNLTFSTLTVSNMSPEDSSIYLCSVRTGGGYGYTFGSGTRLTVV.

The gene calls are TRBV7-2 and TRBJ2-4; D call uncertain. Germline V CDR1 and CDR2: SGHTA, FQGNSA. V was trimmed by 5 bases and J by 8 bases, leaving 7 bases between them. The CDR3 spans 11 residues. The CDR3 loop reads CASSPSYIQYF. The CDR3 DNA sequence: TGTGCCAGCAGCCCATCGTACATTCAGTACTTC.